One sample yielded the 9 T cell receptor beta chains listed below, sequenced in a study of T-cell reconstitution after alpha-beta-depleted transplantation in children. Preparation of the TCRbeta library involved a method that used unique molecular identifiers. TCRdb re-analysed the PCR reads in MiXCR, keeping a single row per CDR3 protein. This sample has over 550,000 distinct CDR3 sequences; about 10% occur once, and the top ten carry approximately 4.1%. The specimen was PBMCs from the stem cell graft donor, collected from the stem cell graft. The source is a human donor who donated a stem cell graft to a child with acute myeloid leukemia.

This clonotype was seen repeatedly, ten times or more. The chain uses TRBV7-2 and TRBJ2-5, with D possibly being TRBD2 (6 bases). Trimming took off 6 bases at V and 2 bases at J, with 13 bases between the two ends. The CDR3 totals 14 residues. The germline V gene encodes CDR1 SGHTA and CDR2 FQGNSA. Here the CDR3 reads CASSPREEQETQYF. In nucleotides, the CDR3 is TGTGCCAGCAGTCCTAGGGAGGAGCAAGAGACCCAGTACTTC.

On this clonotype itself: Since the CDR3 does not end with the conserved phenylalanine or tryptophan, this likely comes from a read error. V and J are TRBV29-1 and TRBJ2-7, with a possible D match to TRBD2 (6 bases). V dropped 0 bases and J dropped 5 bases, with 17 bases sitting between them. This CDR3 has 15 amino acids. In germline, CDR1 is SQVTM, CDR2 ANQGSEA. DNA for the CDR3: TGCAGCGTTGAAGATGTAGGAGGGCCTCGGGACGAGCAGTACTAC. The encoded protein is CSVEDVGGPRDEQYY.

This clonotype was found many times. The genes are TRBV20-1 and TRBJ2-5; TRBD2 agrees at 8 bases. The CDR3 spans 16 residues. Germline assignment: CDR1 DFQATT and CDR2 SNEGSKA (reference sequence). Unmatched junction bases numbered 10, after V lost 0 bases and J lost 4 bases. The CDR3 sequence is CSARDPAGAKGETQYF. The CDR3 nucleotides read TGCAGTGCTAGAGACCCAGCGGGAGCAAAAGGAGAGACCCAGTACTTC.

In its sample, this clonotype was seen many times. The chain uses TRBV14 and TRBJ2-1; D is unresolved. V was trimmed by 0 bases and J by 8 bases, leaving 14 bases between them. The germline CDR1 and CDR2 sequences are SGHDN and FVKESK. CDR3 length: 15 residues. The CDR3 nucleotides read TGTGCCAGCAGCCAAGATATCAGCGTTTGGGATGAGCAGTTCTTC. Residues: CASSQDISVWDEQFF.

This clonotype was counted many times. The chain couples TRBV4-3 to TRBJ1-1; D is unresolved. This CDR3 has 13 residues. Germline CDR1 and CDR2: LGHNA and YSLEER. Trimming cost V 4 bases and J 5 bases, with 11 bases left between them. This CDR3 reads CASSPNGGTEAFF. The CDR3 DNA reads as TGCGCCAGCAGCCCTAACGGCGGGACTGAAGCTTTCTTT.

The chain employs TRBV3-1 and TRBJ2-7; the D gene is possibly TRBD1 (5 bases). The V and J ends lost 4 bases and 2 bases respectively, with 6 bases between them. Germline CDR1 is LGHDT and CDR2 is YNNKEL (reference sequence). The CDR3 loop spans 12 amino acids. The CDR3 region is CASSRRAYEQYF. The CDR3 DNA follows: TGTGCCAGCAGCCGCAGGGCCTACGAGCAGTACTTC.

CDR3 region: CASSFGTVSYEQYF. The CDR3 nucleotides read TGTGCCAGCAGCTTCGGGACGGTCTCCTACGAGCAGTACTTC. V and J are TRBV7-9 and TRBJ2-7, with D perhaps being TRBD1 or TRBD2 (5 bases each). Germline lookup yields CDR1 SEHNR and CDR2 FQNEAQ (reference sequence). The CDR3 extends over 14 amino acids. V was trimmed by 3 bases and J by 0 bases, leaving 9 bases between them.

The rearrangement joins TRBV20-1 to TRBJ2-1, with D unclear. The ends were cut back, 3 bases at V and 9 bases at J, with 15 bases in the middle. The germline V gene has CDR1 DFQATT and CDR2 SNEGSKA (reference sequence). CDR3 size: 13 residues. This chain's CDR3 is CSASFLSAAEQFF. The CDR3 DNA reads as TGCAGTGCTAGTTTCCTTTCGGCGGCTGAGCAGTTCTTC.

V is TRBV2 and J is TRBJ2-2; 10 bases map to TRBD2. Germline CDR1 reads SNHLY; CDR2 reads FYNNEI. J gave up 5 bases and V 10 bases, and 22 bases lay outside the gene matches. The CDR3 contains 19 residues. CDR3 sequence reads: CAICRDRPGLAGVTGELFF. The CDR3 DNA reads TGTGCCATCTGCCGGGACAGGCCGGGTCTAGCGGGGGTAACCGGGGAGCTGTTTTTT.